Below, one T cell receptor beta chain is given with its context. V trimming: 5 bases; J trimming: 1 base; junction bases outside the gene matches: 3. CDR3 length equals 14 residues. Looked up from germline, CDR1 is SGHVS and CDR2 is FNYEAQ. TCRdb keeps only in-frame clones here, not all; method: immunoSEQ multiplex PCR. The sample has roughly 62,000 clones; under 90% are singletons. The entry originates in a study of technical replicates of blood from several donors. This chain joins TRBV7-6 and TRBJ2-3; 7 bases line up with TRBD2. The sequence came from a human donor in good health. Some clones in this sample may be carry-over from other donors' samples. Sample: PBMCs. The CDR3 sequence is CASSLAGGTDTQYF. The CDR3 bases are TGTGCCAGCAGCCTCGCGGGGGGCACAGATACGCAGTATTTT.